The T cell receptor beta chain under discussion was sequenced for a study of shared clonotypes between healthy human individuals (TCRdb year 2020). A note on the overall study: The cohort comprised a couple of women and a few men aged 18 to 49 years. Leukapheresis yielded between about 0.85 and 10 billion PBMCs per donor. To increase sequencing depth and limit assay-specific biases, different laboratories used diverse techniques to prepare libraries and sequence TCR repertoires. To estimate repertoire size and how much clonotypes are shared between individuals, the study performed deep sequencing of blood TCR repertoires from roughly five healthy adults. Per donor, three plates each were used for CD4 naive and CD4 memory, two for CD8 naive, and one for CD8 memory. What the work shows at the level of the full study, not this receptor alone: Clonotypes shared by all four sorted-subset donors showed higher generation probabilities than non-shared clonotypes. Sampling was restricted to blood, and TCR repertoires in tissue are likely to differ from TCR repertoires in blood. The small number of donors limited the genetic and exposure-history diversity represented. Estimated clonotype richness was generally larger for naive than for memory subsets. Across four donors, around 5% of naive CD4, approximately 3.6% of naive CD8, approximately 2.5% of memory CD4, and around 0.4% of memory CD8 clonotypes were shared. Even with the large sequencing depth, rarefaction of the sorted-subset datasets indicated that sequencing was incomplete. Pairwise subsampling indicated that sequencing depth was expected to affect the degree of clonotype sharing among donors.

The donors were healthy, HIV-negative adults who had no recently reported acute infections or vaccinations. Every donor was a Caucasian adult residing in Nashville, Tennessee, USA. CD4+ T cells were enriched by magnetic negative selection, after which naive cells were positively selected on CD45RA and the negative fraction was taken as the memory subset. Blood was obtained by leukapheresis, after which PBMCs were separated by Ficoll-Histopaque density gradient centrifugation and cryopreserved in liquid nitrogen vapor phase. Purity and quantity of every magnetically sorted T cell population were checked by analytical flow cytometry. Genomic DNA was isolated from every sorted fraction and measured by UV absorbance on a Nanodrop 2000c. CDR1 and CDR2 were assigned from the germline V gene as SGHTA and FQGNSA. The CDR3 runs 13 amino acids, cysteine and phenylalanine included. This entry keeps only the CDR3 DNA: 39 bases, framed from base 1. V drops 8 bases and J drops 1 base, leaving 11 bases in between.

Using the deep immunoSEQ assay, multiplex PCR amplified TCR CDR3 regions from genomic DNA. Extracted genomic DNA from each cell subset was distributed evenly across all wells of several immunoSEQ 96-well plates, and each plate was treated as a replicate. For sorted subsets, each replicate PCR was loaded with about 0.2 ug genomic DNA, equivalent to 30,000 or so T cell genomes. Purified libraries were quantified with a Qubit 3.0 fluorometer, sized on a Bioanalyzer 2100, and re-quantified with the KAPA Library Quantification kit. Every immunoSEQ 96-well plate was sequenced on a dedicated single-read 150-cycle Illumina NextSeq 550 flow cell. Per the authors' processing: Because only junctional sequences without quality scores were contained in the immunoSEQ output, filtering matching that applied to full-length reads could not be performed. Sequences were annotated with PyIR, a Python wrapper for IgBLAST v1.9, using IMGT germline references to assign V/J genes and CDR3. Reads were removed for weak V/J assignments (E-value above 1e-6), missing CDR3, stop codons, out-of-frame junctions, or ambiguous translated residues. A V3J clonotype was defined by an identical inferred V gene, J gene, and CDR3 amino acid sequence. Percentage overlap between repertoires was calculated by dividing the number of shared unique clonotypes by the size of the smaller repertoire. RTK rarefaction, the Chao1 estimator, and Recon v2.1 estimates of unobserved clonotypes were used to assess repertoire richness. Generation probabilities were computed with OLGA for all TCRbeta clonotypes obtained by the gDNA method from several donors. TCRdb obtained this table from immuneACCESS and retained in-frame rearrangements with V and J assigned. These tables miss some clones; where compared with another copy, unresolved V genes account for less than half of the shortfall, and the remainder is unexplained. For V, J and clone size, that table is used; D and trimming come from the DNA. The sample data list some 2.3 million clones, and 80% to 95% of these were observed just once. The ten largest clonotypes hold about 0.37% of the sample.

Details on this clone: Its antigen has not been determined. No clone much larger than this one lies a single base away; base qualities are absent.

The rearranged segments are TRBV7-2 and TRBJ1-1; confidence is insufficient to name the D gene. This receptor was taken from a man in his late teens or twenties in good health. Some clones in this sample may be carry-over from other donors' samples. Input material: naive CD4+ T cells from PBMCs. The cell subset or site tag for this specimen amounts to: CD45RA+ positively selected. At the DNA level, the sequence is TGTGCCAGCCTTGTACAAAAGAACACTGAAGCTTTCTTT. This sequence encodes CASLVQKNTEAFF.